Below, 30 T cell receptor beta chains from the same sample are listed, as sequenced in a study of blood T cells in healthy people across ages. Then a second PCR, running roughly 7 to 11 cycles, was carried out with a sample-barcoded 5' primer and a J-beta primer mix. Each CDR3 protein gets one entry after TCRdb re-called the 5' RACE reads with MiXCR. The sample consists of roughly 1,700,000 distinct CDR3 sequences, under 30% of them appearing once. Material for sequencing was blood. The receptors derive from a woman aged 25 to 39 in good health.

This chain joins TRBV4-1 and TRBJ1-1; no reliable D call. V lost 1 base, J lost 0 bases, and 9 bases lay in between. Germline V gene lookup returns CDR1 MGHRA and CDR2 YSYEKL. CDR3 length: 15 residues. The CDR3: CASSQGPLLNTEAFF. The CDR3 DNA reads TGCGCCAGCAGCCAAGGACCACTCCTGAACACTGAAGCTTTCTTT.

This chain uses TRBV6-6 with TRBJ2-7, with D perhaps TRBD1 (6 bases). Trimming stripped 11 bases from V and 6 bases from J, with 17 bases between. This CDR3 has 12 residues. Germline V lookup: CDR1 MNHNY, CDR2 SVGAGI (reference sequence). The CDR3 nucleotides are TGTGCCGTACAGGGTGGCCCCTCCGAGCAGTACTTC. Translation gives CAVQGGPSEQYF.

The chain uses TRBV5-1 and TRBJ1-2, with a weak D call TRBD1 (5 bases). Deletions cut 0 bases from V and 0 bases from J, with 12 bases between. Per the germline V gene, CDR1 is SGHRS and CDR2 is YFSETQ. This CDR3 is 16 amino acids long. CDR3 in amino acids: CASSLDPRGPNYGYTF. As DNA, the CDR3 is TGCGCCAGCAGCTTGGATCCACGGGGCCCTAACTATGGCTACACCTTC. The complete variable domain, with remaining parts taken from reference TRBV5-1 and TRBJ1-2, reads KAGVTQTPRYLIKTRGQQVTLSCSPISGHRSVSWYQQTPGQGLQFLFEYFSETQRNKGNFPGRFSGRQFSNSRSEMNVSTLELGDSALYLCASSLDPRGPNYGYTFGSGTRLTVV.

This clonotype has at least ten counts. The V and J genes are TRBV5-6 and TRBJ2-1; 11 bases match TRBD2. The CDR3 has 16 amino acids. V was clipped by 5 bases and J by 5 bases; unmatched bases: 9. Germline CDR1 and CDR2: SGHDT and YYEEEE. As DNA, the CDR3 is TGTGCCAGCAGTTCACTTAGCGGGGGGGCTAACAATGAGCAGTTCTTC. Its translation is CASSSLSGGANNEQFF. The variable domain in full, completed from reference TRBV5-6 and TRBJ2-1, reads DAGVTQSPTHLIKTRGQQVTLRCSPKSGHDTVSWYQQALGQGPQFIFQYYEEEERQRGNFPDRFSGHQFPNYSSELNVNALLLGDSALYLCASSSLSGGANNEQFFGPGTRLTVL.

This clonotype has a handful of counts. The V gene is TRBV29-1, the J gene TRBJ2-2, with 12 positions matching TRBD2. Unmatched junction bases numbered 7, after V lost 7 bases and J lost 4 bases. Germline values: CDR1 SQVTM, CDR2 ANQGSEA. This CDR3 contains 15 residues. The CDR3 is CSALLAGGLTGELFF. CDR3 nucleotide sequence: TGCAGCGCCCTACTAGCGGGGGGACTCACCGGGGAGCTGTTTTTT.

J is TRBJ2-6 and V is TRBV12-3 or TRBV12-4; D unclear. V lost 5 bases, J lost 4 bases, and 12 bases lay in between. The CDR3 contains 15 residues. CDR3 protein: CASSPTPLGANVLTF. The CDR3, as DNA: TGTGCCAGCAGTCCGACACCCCTCGGGGCCAACGTCCTGACTTTC.

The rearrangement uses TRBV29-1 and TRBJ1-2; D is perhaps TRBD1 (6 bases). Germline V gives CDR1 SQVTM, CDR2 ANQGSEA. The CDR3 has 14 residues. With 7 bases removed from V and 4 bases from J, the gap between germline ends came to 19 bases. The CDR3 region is CSGGEGGGSYGYTF. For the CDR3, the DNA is TGCAGCGGAGGGGAAGGGGGTGGGAGCTATGGCTACACCTTC.

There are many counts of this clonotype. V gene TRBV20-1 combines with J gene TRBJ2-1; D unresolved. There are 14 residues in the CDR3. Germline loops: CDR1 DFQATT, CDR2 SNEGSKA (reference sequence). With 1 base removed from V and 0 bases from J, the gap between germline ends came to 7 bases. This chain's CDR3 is CSARVSLSYNEQFF. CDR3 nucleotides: TGCAGTGCTAGAGTGTCGCTCTCCTACAATGAGCAGTTCTTC.

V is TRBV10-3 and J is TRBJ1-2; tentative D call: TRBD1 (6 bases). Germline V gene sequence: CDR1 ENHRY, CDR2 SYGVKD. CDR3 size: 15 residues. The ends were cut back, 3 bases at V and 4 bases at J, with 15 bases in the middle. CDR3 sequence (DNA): TGTGCCATCAGTGACTCTTCTTCGGACAGCTATGGCTACACCTTC. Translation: CAISDSSSDSYGYTF.

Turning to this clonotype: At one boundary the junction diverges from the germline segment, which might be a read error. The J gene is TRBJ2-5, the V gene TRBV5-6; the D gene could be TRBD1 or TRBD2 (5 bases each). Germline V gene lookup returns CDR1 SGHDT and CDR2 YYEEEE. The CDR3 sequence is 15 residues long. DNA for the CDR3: TGTGCCAGTAGCTTGGAGCGGCGGACGTGGGACACCCAGTACTTC. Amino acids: CASSLERRTWDTQYF.

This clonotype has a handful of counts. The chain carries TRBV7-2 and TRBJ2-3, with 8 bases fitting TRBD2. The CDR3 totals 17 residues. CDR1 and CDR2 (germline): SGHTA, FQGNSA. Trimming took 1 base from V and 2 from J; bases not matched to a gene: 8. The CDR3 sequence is CASSLEVAGILTDTQYF. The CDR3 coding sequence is TGTGCCAGCAGCTTAGAGGTAGCGGGAATACTCACAGATACGCAGTATTTT.

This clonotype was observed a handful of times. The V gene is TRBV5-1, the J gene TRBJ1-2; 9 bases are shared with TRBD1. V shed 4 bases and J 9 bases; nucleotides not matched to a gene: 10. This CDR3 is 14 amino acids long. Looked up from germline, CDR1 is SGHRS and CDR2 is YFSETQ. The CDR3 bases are TGCGCCAGCAGCCACAGGGGGCATGGGGATCGCTACACCTTC. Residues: CASSHRGHGDRYTF.

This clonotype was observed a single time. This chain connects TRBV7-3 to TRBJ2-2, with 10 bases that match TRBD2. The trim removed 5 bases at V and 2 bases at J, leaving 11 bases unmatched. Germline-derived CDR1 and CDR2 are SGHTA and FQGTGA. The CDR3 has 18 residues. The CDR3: CASSHRGSGGSNTGELFF. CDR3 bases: TGTGCCAGCAGCCACCGAGGTAGCGGGGGGTCAAACACCGGGGAGCTGTTTTTT.

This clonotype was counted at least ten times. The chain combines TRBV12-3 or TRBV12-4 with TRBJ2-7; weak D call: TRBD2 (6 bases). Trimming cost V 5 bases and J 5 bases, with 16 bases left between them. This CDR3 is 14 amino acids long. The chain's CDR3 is CASSGGYGGHEQYF. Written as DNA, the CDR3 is TGTGCCAGCAGTGGGGGTTACGGGGGACACGAGCAGTACTTC.

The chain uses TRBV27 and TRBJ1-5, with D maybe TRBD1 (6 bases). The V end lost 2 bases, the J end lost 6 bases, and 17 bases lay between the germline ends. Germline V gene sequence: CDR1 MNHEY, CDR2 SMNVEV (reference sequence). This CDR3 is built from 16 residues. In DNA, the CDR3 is TGTGCCAGCAGTTTAGTCTCGGGGGCGGCGGGTCAGCCCCAGCATTTT. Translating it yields CASSLVSGAAGQPQHF.

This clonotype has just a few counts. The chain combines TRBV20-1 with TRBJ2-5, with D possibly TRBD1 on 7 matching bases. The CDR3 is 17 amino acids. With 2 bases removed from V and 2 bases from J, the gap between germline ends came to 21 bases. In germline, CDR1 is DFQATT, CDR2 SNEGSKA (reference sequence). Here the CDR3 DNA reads TGCAGTGCTAGAACCCCAGGGGGGCTGAGGGTTCAAGAGACCCAGTACTTC. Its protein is CSARTPGGLRVQETQYF.

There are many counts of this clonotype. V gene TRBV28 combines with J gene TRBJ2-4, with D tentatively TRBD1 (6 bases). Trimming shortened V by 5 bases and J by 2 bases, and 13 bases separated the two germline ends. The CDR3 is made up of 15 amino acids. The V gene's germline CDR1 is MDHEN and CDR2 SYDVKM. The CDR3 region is CASSQQGYTKNIQYF. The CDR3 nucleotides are TGTGCCAGCAGTCAACAGGGATACACCAAAAACATTCAGTACTTC.

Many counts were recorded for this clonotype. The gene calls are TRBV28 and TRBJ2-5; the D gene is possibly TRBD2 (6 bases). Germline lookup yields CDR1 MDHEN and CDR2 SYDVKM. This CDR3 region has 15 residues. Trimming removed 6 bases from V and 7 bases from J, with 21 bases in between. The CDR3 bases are TGTGCCAGCAGGGGGACTGGGGGTAACGGATGGACCCAGTACTTC. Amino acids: CASRGTGGNGWTQYF.

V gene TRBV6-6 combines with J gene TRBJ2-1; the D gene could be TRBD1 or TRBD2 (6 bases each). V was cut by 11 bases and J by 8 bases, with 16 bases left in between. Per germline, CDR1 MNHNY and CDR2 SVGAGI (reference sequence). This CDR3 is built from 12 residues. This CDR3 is CAVGGSGYEQFF. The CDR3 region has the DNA TGTGCCGTAGGGGGGTCTGGGTATGAGCAGTTCTTC.

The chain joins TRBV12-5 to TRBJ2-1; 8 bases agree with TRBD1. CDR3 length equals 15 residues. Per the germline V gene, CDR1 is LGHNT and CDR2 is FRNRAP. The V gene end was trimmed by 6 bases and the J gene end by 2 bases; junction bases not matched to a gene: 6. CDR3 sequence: CASGRGQGAYNEQFF. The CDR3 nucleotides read TGTGCTAGTGGCCGCGGACAGGGAGCCTACAATGAGCAGTTCTTC.

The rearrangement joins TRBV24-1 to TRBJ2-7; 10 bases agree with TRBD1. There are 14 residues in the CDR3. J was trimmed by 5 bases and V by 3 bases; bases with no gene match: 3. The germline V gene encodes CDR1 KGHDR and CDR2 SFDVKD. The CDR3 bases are TGTGCCACCAGTGATGCGGGACAGGGGAACGAGCAGTACTTC. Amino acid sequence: CATSDAGQGNEQYF.

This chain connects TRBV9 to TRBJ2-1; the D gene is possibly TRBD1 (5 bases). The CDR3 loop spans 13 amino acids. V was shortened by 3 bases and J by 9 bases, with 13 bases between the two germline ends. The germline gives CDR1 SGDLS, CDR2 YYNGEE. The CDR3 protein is CASSAPPGIEQFF. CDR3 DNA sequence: TGTGCCAGCAGCGCGCCACCAGGGATTGAGCAGTTCTTC.

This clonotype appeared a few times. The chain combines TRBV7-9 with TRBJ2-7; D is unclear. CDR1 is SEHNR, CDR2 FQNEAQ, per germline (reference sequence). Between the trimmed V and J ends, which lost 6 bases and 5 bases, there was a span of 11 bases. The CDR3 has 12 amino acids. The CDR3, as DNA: TGTGCCAGCAGGCCGGGTGGGGACGAGCAGTACTTC. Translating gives CASRPGGDEQYF. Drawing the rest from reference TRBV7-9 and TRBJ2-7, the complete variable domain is DTGVSQNPRHKITKRGQNVTFRCDPISEHNRLYWYRQTLGQGPEFLTYFQNEAQLEKSRLLSDRFSAERPKGSFSTLEIQRTEQGDSAMYLCASRPGGDEQYFGPGTRLTVT.

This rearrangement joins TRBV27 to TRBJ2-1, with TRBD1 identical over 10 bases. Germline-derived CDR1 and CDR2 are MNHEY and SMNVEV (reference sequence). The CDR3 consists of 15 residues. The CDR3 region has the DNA TGTATCAGCAGTCTGACAGGGGGCGGTTACAATGAGCAGTTCTTC. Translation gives CISSLTGGGYNEQFF.

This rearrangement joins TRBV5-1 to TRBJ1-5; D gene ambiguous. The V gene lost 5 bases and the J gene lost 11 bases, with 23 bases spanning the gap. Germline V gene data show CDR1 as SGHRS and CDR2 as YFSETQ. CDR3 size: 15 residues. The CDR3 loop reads CASSYSGSRQKTQHF. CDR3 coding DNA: TGCGCCAGCAGTTATAGCGGAAGTAGGCAAAAGACCCAGCATTTT.

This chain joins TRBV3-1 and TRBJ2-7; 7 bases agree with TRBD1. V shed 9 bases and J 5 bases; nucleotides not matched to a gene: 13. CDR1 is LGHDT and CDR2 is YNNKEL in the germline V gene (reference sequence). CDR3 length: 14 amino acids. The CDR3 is CARHKTGIFDEQYF. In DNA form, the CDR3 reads TGTGCCAGGCACAAGACAGGGATCTTCGACGAGCAGTACTTC.

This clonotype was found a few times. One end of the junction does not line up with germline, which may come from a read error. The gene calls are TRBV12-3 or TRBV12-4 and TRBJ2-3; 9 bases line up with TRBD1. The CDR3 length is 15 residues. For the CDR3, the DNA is TGTGCCAACAGTCAACAGGGGGCTACTCGGGATACGCGGTATTTT. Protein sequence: CANSQQGATRDTRYF.

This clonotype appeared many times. Here the CDR3 reads CSVGAAFTSLSSGANVLTF. The CDR3, as DNA: TGCAGCGTGGGGGCCGCCTTTACTTCATTAAGCTCTGGGGCCAACGTCCTGACTTTC. This sequence joins TRBV29-1 and TRBJ2-6; maybe TRBD1 (6 bases). Trimming cost V 6 bases and J 0 bases, with 24 bases left between them. The germline V gene encodes CDR1 SQVTM and CDR2 ANQGSEA. The CDR3 has 19 residues.

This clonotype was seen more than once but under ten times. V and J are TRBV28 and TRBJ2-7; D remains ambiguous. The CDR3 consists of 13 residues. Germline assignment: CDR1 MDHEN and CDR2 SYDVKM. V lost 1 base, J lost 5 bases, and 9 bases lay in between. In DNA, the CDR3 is TGTGCCAGCAGTTTATATGTCCCTAACGAGCAGTACTTC. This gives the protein CASSLYVPNEQYF.

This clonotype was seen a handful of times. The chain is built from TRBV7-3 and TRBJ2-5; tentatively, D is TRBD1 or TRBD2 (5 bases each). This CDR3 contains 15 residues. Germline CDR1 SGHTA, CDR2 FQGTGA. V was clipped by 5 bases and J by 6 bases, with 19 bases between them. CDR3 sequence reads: CASSPGQGGGQTQYF. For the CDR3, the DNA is TGTGCCAGCAGCCCCGGCCAGGGTGGGGGTCAGACCCAGTACTTC.